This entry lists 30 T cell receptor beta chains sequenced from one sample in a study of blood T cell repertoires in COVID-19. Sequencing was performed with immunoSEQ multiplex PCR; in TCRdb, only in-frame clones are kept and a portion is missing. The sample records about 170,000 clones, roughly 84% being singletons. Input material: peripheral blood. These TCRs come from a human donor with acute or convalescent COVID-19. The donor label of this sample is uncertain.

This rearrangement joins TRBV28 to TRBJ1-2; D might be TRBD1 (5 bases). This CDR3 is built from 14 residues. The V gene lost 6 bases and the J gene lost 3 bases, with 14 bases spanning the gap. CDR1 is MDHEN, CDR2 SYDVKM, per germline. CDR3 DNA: TGTGCCAGCAGGGACCAGGCGGGGGACTATGGCTACACCTTC. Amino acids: CASRDQAGDYGYTF.

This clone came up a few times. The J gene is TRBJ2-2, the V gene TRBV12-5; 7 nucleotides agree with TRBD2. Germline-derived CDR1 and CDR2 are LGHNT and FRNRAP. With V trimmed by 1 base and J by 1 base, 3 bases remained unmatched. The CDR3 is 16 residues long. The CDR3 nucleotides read TGTGCTAGTGGTTTGGATACGGGGGGGAACACCGGGGAGCTGTTTTTT. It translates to CASGLDTGGNTGELFF.

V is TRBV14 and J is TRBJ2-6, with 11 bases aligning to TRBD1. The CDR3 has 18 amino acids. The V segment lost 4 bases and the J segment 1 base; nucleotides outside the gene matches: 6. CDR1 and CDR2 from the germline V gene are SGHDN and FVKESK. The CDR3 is CASSRRDRGNSGANVLTF. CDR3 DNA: TGTGCCAGCAGCCGACGGGACAGGGGGAATTCTGGGGCCAACGTCCTGACTTTC.

The CDR3, as DNA: TGTGCCAGCAGCCAAGGACAGGGGGCATCTGGGGCCAACGTCCTGACTTTC. Translated: CASSQGQGASGANVLTF. The V and J genes are TRBV3-1 (or the pseudogene TRBV3-2) and TRBJ2-6; TRBD1 matches 10 bases. The CDR3 totals 17 residues. Germline CDR1 and CDR2: LGHDT and YNNKEL (reference sequence). The V and J ends lost 1 base and 1 base, in that order; junction bases with no gene match: 1.

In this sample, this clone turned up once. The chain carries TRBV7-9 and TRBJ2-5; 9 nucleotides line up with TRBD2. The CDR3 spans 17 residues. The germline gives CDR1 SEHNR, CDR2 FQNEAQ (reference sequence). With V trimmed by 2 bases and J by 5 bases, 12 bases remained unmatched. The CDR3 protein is CASSLRWLAGGQETQYF. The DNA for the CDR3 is TGTGCCAGCAGCTTAAGGTGGCTGGCGGGGGGGCAGGAGACCCAGTACTTC.

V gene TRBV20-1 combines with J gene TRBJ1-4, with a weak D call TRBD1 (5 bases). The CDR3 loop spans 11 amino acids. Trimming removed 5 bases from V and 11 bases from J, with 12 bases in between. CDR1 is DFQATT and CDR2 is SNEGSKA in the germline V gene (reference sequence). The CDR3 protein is CSAFRAEKLFF. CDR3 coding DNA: TGCAGTGCTTTCAGGGCGGAGAAACTGTTTTTT.

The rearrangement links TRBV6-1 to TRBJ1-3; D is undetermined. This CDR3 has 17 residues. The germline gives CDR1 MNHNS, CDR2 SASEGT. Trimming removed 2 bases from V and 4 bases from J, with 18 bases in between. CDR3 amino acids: CASSEYFFGVEGNTIYF. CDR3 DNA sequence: TGTGCCAGCAGTGAATACTTTTTCGGGGTAGAAGGAAACACCATATATTTT.

The CDR3 DNA is TGTGCCAGCAGTACGGCAGATCAGGGGGCTAAAGAGCAGTACTTC. This translates into CASSTADQGAKEQYF. The rearrangement joins TRBV6-5 to TRBJ2-7; 8 bases are shared with TRBD1. CDR1 and CDR2 (germline): MNHEY, SVGAGI. After removal of 5 bases from V and 7 bases from J, the junction contained 13 bases not matched to a gene. The CDR3 contains 15 residues.

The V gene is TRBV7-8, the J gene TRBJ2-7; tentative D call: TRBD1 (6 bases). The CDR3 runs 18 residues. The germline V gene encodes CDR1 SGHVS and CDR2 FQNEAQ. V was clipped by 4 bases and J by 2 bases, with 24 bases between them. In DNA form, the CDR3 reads TGTGCCAGCAGCTCGAGAATGCCTGACGGGACACTAACCTACGAGCAGTACTTC. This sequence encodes CASSSRMPDGTLTYEQYF.

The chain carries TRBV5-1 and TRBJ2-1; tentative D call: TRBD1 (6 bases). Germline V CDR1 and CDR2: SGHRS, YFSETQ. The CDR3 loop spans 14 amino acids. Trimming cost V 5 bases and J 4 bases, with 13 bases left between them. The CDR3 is CASRGAETYNEQFF. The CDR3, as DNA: TGCGCCAGCAGGGGGGCCGAAACTTACAATGAGCAGTTCTTC.

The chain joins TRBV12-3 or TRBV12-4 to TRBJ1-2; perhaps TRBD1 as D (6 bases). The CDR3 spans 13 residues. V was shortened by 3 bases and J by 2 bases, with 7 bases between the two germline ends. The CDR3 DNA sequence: TGTGCCAGCAGTTTCGGACAGAACTATGGCTACACCTTC. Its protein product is CASSFGQNYGYTF.

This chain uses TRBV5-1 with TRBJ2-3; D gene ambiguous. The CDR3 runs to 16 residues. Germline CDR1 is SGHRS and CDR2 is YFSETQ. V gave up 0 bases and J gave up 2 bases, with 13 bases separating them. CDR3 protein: CASSLGAVYDTDTQYF. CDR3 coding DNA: TGCGCCAGCAGCTTGGGGGCCGTTTATGACACAGATACGCAGTATTTT.

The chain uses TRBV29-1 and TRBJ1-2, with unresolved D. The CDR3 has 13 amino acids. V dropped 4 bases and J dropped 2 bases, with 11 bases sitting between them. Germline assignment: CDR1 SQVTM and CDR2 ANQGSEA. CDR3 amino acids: CSVALGGNYGYTF. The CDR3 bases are TGCAGCGTTGCATTGGGAGGGAACTATGGCTACACCTTC.

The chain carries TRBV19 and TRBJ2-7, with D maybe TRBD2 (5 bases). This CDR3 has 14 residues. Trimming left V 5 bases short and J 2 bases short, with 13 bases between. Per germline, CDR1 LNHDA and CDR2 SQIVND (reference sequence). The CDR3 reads CASSPSGVAYEQYF. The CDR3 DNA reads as TGTGCCAGTAGTCCGAGCGGCGTCGCCTACGAGCAGTACTTC.

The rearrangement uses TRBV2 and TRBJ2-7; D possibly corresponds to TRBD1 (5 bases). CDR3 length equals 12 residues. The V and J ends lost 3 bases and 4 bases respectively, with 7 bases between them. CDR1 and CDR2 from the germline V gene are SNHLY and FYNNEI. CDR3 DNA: TGTGCCAGCAGTGACAGGGTATACGAGCAGTACTTC. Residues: CASSDRVYEQYF.

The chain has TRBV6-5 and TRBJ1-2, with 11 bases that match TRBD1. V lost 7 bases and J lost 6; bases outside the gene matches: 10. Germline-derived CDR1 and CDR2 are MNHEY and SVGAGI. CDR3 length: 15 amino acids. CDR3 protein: CASTGTGGPRDGYTF. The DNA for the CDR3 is TGTGCCAGCACCGGGACAGGGGGTCCCCGGGATGGCTACACCTTC.

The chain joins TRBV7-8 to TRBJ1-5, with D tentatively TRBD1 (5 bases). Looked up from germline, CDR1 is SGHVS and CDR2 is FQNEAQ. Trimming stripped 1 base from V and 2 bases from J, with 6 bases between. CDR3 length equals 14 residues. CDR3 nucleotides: TGTGCCAGCAGCTTAGAACAGGGCAATCAGCCCCAGCATTTT. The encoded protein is CASSLEQGNQPQHF.

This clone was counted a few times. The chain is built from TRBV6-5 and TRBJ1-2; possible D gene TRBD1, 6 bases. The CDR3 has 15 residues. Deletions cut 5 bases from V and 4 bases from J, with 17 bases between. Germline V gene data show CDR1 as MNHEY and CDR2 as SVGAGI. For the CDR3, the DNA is TGTGCCAGCAGTAGTTCAGGGGCAGAACTCTATGGCTACACCTTC. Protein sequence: CASSSSGAELYGYTF.

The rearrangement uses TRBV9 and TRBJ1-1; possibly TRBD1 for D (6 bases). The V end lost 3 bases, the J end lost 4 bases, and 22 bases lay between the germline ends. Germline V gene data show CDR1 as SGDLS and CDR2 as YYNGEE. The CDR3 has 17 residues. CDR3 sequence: CASSGRTDYLVSTEAFF. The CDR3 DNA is TGTGCCAGCAGCGGTCGGACAGACTACTTGGTGAGCACTGAAGCTTTCTTT.

DNA for the CDR3: TGTGCCAGCGGGCGTCAGTACAATGAGCAGTTCTTC. This gives the protein CASGRQYNEQFF. V is TRBV25-1 and J is TRBJ2-1; D uncertain. Looked up from germline, CDR1 is MGHDK and CDR2 is SYGVNS. V was shortened by 8 bases and J by 4 bases, with 9 bases between the two germline ends. The CDR3 is 12 amino acids.

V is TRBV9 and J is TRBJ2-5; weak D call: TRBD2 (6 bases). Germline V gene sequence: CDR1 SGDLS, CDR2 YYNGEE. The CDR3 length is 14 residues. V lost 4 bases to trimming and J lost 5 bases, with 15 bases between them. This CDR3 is CASSSGGTVETQYF. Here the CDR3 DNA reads TGTGCCAGCAGCTCCGGAGGGACTGTGGAGACCCAGTACTTC.

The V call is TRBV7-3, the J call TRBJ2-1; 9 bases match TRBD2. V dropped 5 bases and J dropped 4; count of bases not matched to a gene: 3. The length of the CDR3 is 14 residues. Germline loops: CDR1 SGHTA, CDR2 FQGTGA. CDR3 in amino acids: CASSVAGEYNEQFF. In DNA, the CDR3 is TGTGCCAGCAGCGTAGCGGGGGAGTACAATGAGCAGTTCTTC.

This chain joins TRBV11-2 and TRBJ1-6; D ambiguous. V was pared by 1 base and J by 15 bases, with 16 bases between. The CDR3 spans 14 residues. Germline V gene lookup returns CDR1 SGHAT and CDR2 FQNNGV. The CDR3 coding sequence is TGTGCCAGCAGCTTAGGTTCAGGATCCGAAAACCTCCACTTT. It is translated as CASSLGSGSENLHF.

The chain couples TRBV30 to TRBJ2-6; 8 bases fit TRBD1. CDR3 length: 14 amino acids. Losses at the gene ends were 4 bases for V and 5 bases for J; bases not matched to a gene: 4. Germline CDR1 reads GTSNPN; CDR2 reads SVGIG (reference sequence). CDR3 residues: CAWNGQGRANVLTF. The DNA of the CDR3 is TGTGCCTGGAACGGACAGGGTCGGGCCAACGTCCTGACTTTC.

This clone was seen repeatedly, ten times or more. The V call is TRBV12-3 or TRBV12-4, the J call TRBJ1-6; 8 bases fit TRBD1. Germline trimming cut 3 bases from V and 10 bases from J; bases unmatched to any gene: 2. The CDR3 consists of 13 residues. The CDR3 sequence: CASSFTGGSPLHF. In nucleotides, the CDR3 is TGTGCCAGCAGTTTTACAGGGGGATCACCCCTCCACTTT.

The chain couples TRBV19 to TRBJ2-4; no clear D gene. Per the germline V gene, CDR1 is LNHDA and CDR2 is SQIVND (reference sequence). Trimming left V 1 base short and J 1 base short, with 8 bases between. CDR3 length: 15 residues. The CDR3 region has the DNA TGTGCCAGTAGTATAGTCGGCAGGGCCAAAAACATTCAGTACTTC. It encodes CASSIVGRAKNIQYF. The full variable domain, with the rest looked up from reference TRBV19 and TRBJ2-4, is DGGITQSPKYLFRKEGQNVTLSCEQNLNHDAMYWYRQDPGQGLRLIYYSQIVNDFQKGDIAEGYSVSREKKESFPLTVTSAQKNPTAFYLCASSIVGRAKNIQYFGAGTRLSVL.

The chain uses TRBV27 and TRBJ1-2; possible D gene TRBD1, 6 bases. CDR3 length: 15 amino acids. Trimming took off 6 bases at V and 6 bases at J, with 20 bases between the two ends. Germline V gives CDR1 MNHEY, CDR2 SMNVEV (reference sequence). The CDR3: CASSQGRGLRNGYTF. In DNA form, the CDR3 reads TGTGCCAGCAGCCAGGGGAGGGGTTTACGGAATGGCTACACCTTC.

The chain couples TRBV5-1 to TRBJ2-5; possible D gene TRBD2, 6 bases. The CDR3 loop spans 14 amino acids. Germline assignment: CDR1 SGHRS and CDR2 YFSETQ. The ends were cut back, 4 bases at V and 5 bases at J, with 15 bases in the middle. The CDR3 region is CASSPRAGWETQYF. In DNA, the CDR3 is TGCGCCAGCAGCCCTCGCGCGGGATGGGAGACCCAGTACTTC.

The CDR3 loop reads CASSPPLASSYNEQFF. For the CDR3, the DNA is TGTGCCAGCTCACCTCCACTAGCCTCCAGCTACAATGAGCAGTTCTTC. The V and J genes are TRBV18 and TRBJ2-1, with a possible D match to TRBD2 (6 bases). The CDR3 is 16 amino acids. V shed 3 bases and J shed 3 bases, with 15 bases lying between them. The germline gives CDR1 KGHSH, CDR2 LQKENI.

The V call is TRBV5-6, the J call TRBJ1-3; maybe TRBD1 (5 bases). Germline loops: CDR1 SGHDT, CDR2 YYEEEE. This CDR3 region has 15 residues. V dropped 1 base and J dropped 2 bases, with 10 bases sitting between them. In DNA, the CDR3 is TGTGCCAGCAGCTTGCTTGGGGGGACTGGAAACACCATATATTTT. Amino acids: CASSLLGGTGNTIYF.